Each of the 15 T cell receptor beta chains below was sequenced from the same sample in a study of PD-1 blockade in mismatch repair-deficient tumors. TCRdb's copy holds only in-frame clones and misses some; the assay was immunoSEQ multiplex PCR. The sample has around 100,000 clones, 65% to 80% seen once. The specimen was peripheral blood, collected roughly 60 weeks after starting pembrolizumab. The receptor source for this set is an adult with mismatch repair-deficient cancer.

The V call is TRBV20-1, the J call TRBJ2-3; D is uncertain. Trimming cost V 0 bases and J 4 bases, with 2 bases left between them. This CDR3 contains 11 residues. The germline CDR1 and CDR2 sequences are DFQATT and SNEGSKA (reference sequence). CDR3 region: CSARDADTQYF. The CDR3 DNA reads as TGCAGTGCTAGAGATGCAGATACGCAGTATTTT.

The chain links TRBV7-2 to TRBJ1-2; D is perhaps TRBD1 (6 bases). V lost 5 bases, J lost 3 bases, and 13 bases lay in between. This CDR3 is built from 14 residues. The germline gives CDR1 SGHTA, CDR2 FQGNSA. This CDR3 reads CASSPRGADYGYTF. The CDR3 bases are TGTGCCAGCAGCCCCCGGGGGGCAGACTATGGCTACACCTTC. Together with reference TRBV7-2 and TRBJ1-2, the CDR3 gives the full variable domain: GAGVSQSPSNKVTEKGKDVELRCDPISGHTALYWYRQSLGQGLEFLIYFQGNSAPDKSGLPSDRFSAERTGGSVSTLTIQRTQQEDSAVYLCASSPRGADYGYTFGSGTRLTVV.

This chain joins TRBV7-9 and TRBJ1-1; D gene unclear. Trimming shortened V by 2 bases and J by 1 base, and 14 bases separated the two germline ends. The CDR3 runs to 16 residues. Germline assignment: CDR1 SEHNR and CDR2 FQNEAQ (reference sequence). DNA for the CDR3: TGTGCCAGCAGCTTAAGGGTGCCCACCGAGAACACTGAAGCTTTCTTT. It translates to CASSLRVPTENTEAFF.

This clone was found once. The rearrangement links TRBV4-3 to TRBJ1-1; no definite D call. Per the germline V gene, CDR1 is LGHNA and CDR2 is YSLEER. The length of the CDR3 is 15 residues. V gave up 0 bases and J gave up 1 base, with 9 bases separating them. The CDR3 sequence is CASSQDGVANTEAFF. CDR3 nucleotides: TGCGCCAGCAGCCAAGACGGGGTCGCGAACACTGAAGCTTTCTTT.

J is TRBJ2-7 and V is TRBV6-1; 7 bases align to TRBD2. CDR3 length equals 15 residues. In germline, CDR1 is MNHNS, CDR2 SASEGT. The ends lost 3 bases at V and 6 bases at J; junction bases unmatched: 11. This CDR3 is CASSDSAGVRGEQYF. In nucleotides, the CDR3 is TGTGCCAGCAGTGACTCCGCGGGAGTCCGCGGCGAGCAGTACTTC.

This clone was seen more than once but under ten times. This rearrangement joins TRBV6-5 to TRBJ1-5, with D unclear. There are 13 residues in the CDR3. The germline gives CDR1 MNHEY, CDR2 SVGAGI. The V and J ends lost 5 bases and 5 bases respectively, with 10 bases between them. The CDR3 nucleotides are TGTGCCAGCAGTCCACAATCGGATCAGCCCCAGCATTTT. Translated: CASSPQSDQPQHF.

This rearrangement joins TRBV7-8 to TRBJ2-3; D is uncertain. Germline V CDR1 and CDR2: SGHVS, FQNEAQ. The CDR3 extends over 17 amino acids. The germline V and J ends were trimmed by 2 bases and 1 base, with 16 bases remaining between them. CDR3 nucleotide sequence: TGTGCCAGCAGCTTAAACACTCACTTAATTCGCACAGATACGCAGTATTTT. Translation gives CASSLNTHLIRTDTQYF.

This chain joins TRBV21-1 and TRBJ1-4; TRBD1, the table's D call, was not compared with the DNA. TRBV21-1 is marked as a pseudogene. This CDR3 is 13 amino acids long. CDR3 in amino acids: CATLGGKNEKLFF. The DNA of the CDR3 is TGTGCCACCCTTGGGGGCAAGAATGAAAAACTGTTTTTT.

The rearrangement uses TRBV10-3 and TRBJ1-2, with TRBD1 matching 7 bases. V trimming: 4 bases; J trimming: 2 bases; junction bases outside the gene matches: 10. Germline loops: CDR1 ENHRY, CDR2 SYGVKD. This CDR3 is 16 amino acids long. As DNA, the CDR3 is TGTGCCATCAGTGGCGGACCCAGGGGGTCGAACTATGGCTACACCTTC. Encoded protein: CAISGGPRGSNYGYTF.

This chain uses TRBV27 with TRBJ2-1; D possibly corresponds to TRBD2 (5 bases). Germline CDR1 reads MNHEY; CDR2 reads SMNVEV (reference sequence). V lost 7 bases to trimming and J lost 12 bases, with 19 bases between them. The length of the CDR3 is 13 residues. The DNA for the CDR3 is TGTGCCAGCACTTACGCGGGCCAGACTTTGCAGTTCTTC. Translating gives CASTYAGQTLQFF.

This clone was observed a few times. The V gene is TRBV6-4, the J gene TRBJ2-1; TRBD2 matches at 10 bases. The CDR3 extends over 16 amino acids. Trimming removed 2 bases from V and 4 bases from J; junction bases left unmatched: 5. Germline CDR1 is MRHNA and CDR2 is SNTAGT. This chain's CDR3 is CASSDEPSGSYNEQFF. The CDR3 DNA sequence: TGTGCCAGCAGTGACGAGCCTAGCGGGAGTTACAATGAGCAGTTCTTC.

This clone has only a few counts. The chain has TRBV9 and TRBJ1-2; 7 nucleotides match TRBD1. There are 14 residues in the CDR3. V was pared by 2 bases and J by 6 bases, with 7 bases of the junction left unmatched. Germline V gene sequence: CDR1 SGDLS, CDR2 YYNGEE. CDR3 protein: CASSVHPQGDGYTF. CDR3 DNA sequence: TGTGCCAGCAGCGTCCATCCCCAGGGGGATGGCTACACCTTC.

The table lists this clone with a count of one. The chain recombines TRBV6-1 with TRBJ2-7; D not certain. V lost 2 bases, J lost 5 bases, and 10 bases lay in between. The CDR3 consists of 13 residues. Germline V gives CDR1 MNHNS, CDR2 SASEGT. In nucleotides, the CDR3 is TGTGCCAGCAGTGAAAGAGGTAGGGACGAGCAGTACTTC. Amino acids: CASSERGRDEQYF.

V and J are TRBV18 and TRBJ1-5; no clear D gene. The CDR3 length is 14 residues. From germline, CDR1 is KGHSH and CDR2 LQKENI. With 2 bases removed from V and 0 bases from J, the gap between germline ends came to 5 bases. CDR3: CASSPDRSNQPQHF. CDR3 coding DNA: TGTGCCAGCTCACCAGACCGTAGCAATCAGCCCCAGCATTTT. The whole variable domain, remainder taken from reference TRBV18 and TRBJ1-5, is NAGVMQNPRHLVRRRGQEARLRCSPMKGHSHVYWYRQLPEEGLKFMVYLQKENIIDESGMPKERFSAEFPKEGPSILRIQQVVRGDSAAYFCASSPDRSNQPQHFGDGTRLSIL.

V is TRBV29-1 and J is TRBJ1-1, with no clear D. V was trimmed by 4 bases and J by 4 bases, leaving 13 bases between them. Germline values: CDR1 SQVTM, CDR2 ANQGSEA. The CDR3 is 13 residues long. For the CDR3, the DNA is TGCAGCGTTGGTCGGCAGGCTTCCACTGAAGCTTTCTTT. Encoded protein: CSVGRQASTEAFF.